Listed below are T cell receptor beta chains from one sample, sequenced in a study of immune evolution from preneoplasia to lung adenocarcinoma. The method was immunoSEQ multiplex PCR; TCRdb's version includes in-frame clones alone and lacks a portion of them. Among several thousand clones, approximately 84% were seen once, and the ten largest hold 8.5% to 9%. The specimen sequenced was FFPE adjacent normal lung tissue. Receptors originate from a person between 65 and 79 years old with lung adenocarcinoma. The CDR3 runs from the conserved cysteine through the conserved F or W. The D gene is left open where the match is weak. Size is stated for part of the rows, as once, few or many counts, or as a class when the clone is expanded.

clone_size	v_call	d_call	j_call	cdr3_nt	cdr3_aa
NA	TRBV27	NA	TRBJ2-7	TGTGCCAGCAGTTTATCCGCTTATTCCGAGCAGTACTTC	CASSLSAYSEQYF
NA	TRBV5-3	NA	TRBJ2-7	TGTGCCAGAAGCTTGGCCGAGCAGTACTTC	CARSLAEQYF
NA	TRBV7-9	TRBD2	TRBJ2-3	TGTGCCAGCAGCCCTGGGAGGGGCCCCCTGTCCGCAGATACGCAGTATTTT	CASSPGRGPLSADTQYF
NA	TRBV2	NA	TRBJ2-5	TGTGCCAGCAGCCGCGGCAGGGAAGAGACCCAGTACTTC	CASSRGREETQYF
few	TRBV19	NA	TRBJ2-5	TGTGCCAGTGGCGGTTCGGTTGGTGGAGAGACCCAGTACTTC	CASGGSVGGETQYF
large	TRBV28	NA	TRBJ2-1	TGTGCCACCCTCGGGACGCCCGCAGATTACAATGAGCAGTTCTTC	CATLGTPADYNEQFF
NA	TRBV5-8	NA	TRBJ1-2	TGTGCCAGCAGCTTGAAGGGGCTCGGGGACTCTAACTATGGCTACACCTTC	CASSLKGLGDSNYGYTF
few	TRBV27	TRBD1	TRBJ1-2	TGTGCCAGCAGTTCCACAACAGGGGTCTATGGCTACACCTTC	CASSSTTGVYGYTF
once	TRBV5-1	NA	TRBJ1-1	TGCGCCAGCAGCTTGGATATACACACTGAAGCTTTCTTT	CASSLDIHTEAFF
NA	TRBV7-9	NA	TRBJ2-1	TGTGCCAGCAGCTTAGCCCGTGACAATGAGCAGTTCTTC	CASSLARDNEQFF
NA	TRBV10-1	NA	TRBJ2-3	TGCGCCAGCGGCTATAGCAATACGCAGTATTTT	CASGYSNTQYF
NA	TRBV30	NA	TRBJ1-4	TGTGCCTGGAGTTCCATTAAGGAAAAACTGTTTTTT	CAWSSIKEKLFF
NA	TRBV6-1	TRBD1	TRBJ2-7	TGTGCCAGTAACAGGGGGGTCCACGAGCAGTACTTC	CASNRGVHEQYF
once	TRBV7-9	TRBD1	TRBJ1-3	TGTGCCAGCTCACAGGGGGGAAACACCATATATTTT	CASSQGGNTIYF
NA	TRBV5-1	NA	TRBJ1-3	TGCGCCAGCAGCTTAATACCGTCTGGAAACACCATATATTTT	CASSLIPSGNTIYF
NA	TRBV7-8	TRBD2	TRBJ2-1	TGTGCCAGCAGCCCTCGAGCGGGAGGGTACAATGAGCAGTTCTTC	CASSPRAGGYNEQFF
NA	TRBV7-8	NA	TRBJ2-1	TGTGCCAGCAGCTCCTGGGGTAGCGCGGGCAATGAGCAGTTCTTC	CASSSWGSAGNEQFF
NA	TRBV7-8	NA	TRBJ2-1	TGTGCCAGCAGCCACGAGTACGGGGGCTCCTACAATGAGCAGTTCTTC	CASSHEYGGSYNEQFF
NA	TRBV11-2	NA	TRBJ2-1	TGTGCCAGCAGCAGAACCGGGACTCACTCCTACAATGAGCAGTTCTTC	CASSRTGTHSYNEQFF
once	TRBV11-2	NA	TRBJ2-7	TGTGCCAGCAGCTTGACAGACGGACCCTACGAGCAGTACTTC	CASSLTDGPYEQYF
once	TRBV11-2	NA	TRBJ2-3	TGTGCCAGCAGCTTTTCCGATACGCAGTATTTT	CASSFSDTQYF
NA	TRBV19	TRBD1	TRBJ1-2	TGTGCCAGTAGTACAACAGGGGACTGGGCCTATGGCTACACCTTC	CASSTTGDWAYGYTF
NA	TRBV29-1	NA	TRBJ2-1	TGCAGCGTGAATGAGCAGTTCTTC	CSVNEQFF
NA	TRBV5-1	NA	TRBJ1-2	TGCGCCAGCAGCTTGGGCGAGAACTATGGCTACACCTTC	CASSLGENYGYTF
NA	TRBV6-5	NA	TRBJ2-1	TGTGCCAGCAGTTACTCCCCATTTGGAGAGCAGTTCTTC	CASSYSPFGEQFF
NA	TRBV5-1	NA	TRBJ2-7	TGCGCCAGCAGCTTCGGGGACACCTTATACGAGCAGTACTTC	CASSFGDTLYEQYF
NA	TRBV5-6	NA	TRBJ1-1	TGTGCCAGCAGCTTGTGGGGAATGAACACTGAAGCTTTCTTT	CASSLWGMNTEAFF
NA	TRBV6-6	TRBD2	TRBJ2-7	TGTGCCAGCAGTTTCCCGACTAGCGGAACCTACGAGCAGTACTTC	CASSFPTSGTYEQYF
NA	TRBV2	NA	TRBJ2-7	TGTGCCAGCAGTGAAACACAGGGTTGGGAGCAGTACTTC	CASSETQGWEQYF
NA	TRBV30	TRBD1	TRBJ1-1	TGTGCCTGGGGGACAGCCAGAACTGAAGCTTTCTTT	CAWGTARTEAFF
NA	TRBV4-1	TRBD1	TRBJ2-1	TGCGCCAGCAGCGGTCAGGGACAGGGGAGGCGCAATGAGCAGTTCTTC	CASSGQGQGRRNEQFF
NA	TRBV9	NA	TRBJ1-4	TGTGCCAGCAGCGCCTCAGGGACGGCTAATGAAAAACTGTTTTTT	CASSASGTANEKLFF
NA	TRBV29-1	NA	TRBJ2-1	TGCAGCGTTGAACTTAGCGGAAGCTCCTACAATGAGCAGTTCTTC	CSVELSGSSYNEQFF
NA	TRBV30	NA	TRBJ1-4	TGTGCCTGGAGTGTGTGGGTCGCAACTAATGAAAAACTGTTTTTT	CAWSVWVATNEKLFF
NA	TRBV5-1	NA	TRBJ2-7	TGCGCCAGCAGCCCCGGAGGCCTTCTCTCGGGCGAGCAGTACTTC	CASSPGGLLSGEQYF
NA	TRBV19	TRBD2	TRBJ2-1	TGTGCCAGTAGTTCGCCGGGACTAGCGGGGGAATTTCGGTTCTTC	CASSSPGLAGEFRFF
few	TRBV18	TRBD1	TRBJ2-3	TGTGCCAGCTCAGGACTGACAGGGAGCACAGATACGCAGTATTTT	CASSGLTGSTDTQYF
few	TRBV5-1	NA	TRBJ2-7	TGCGCCAGCAGTATCGTCTCCTACGAGCAGTACTTC	CASSIVSYEQYF
NA	TRBV15	TRBD1	TRBJ2-7	TGTGCCACCAGCAATGAACAGGGGCCCCTCTCCTACGAGCAGTACTTC	CATSNEQGPLSYEQYF
once	TRBV5-1	NA	TRBJ2-4	TGCGCCAGCAGCAAAACAGGGCCCGGGGATGCCAAAAACATTCAGTACTTC	CASSKTGPGDAKNIQYF
NA	TRBV28	NA	TRBJ2-5	TGTGCCAGCAGTTTGAGGGTTCTGGAGACCCAGTACTTC	CASSLRVLETQYF
NA	TRBV6-5	NA	TRBJ2-7	TGTGCCAGCAGTTTATGGGACGGTTACTACGAGCAGTACTTC	CASSLWDGYYEQYF
NA	TRBV30	NA	TRBJ1-6	TGTGCCTGGAGTGTGTCACAGGGAAGGTCACCCCTCCACTTT	CAWSVSQGRSPLHF
NA	TRBV9	TRBD2	TRBJ2-7	TGTGCCAGCAGCGAGGAAGGAGGGACTAGCGACCTCTACGAGCAGTACTTC	CASSEEGGTSDLYEQYF
NA	TRBV4-3	TRBD1	TRBJ1-2	TGCGCCAGCAGCCAGGGCCCGGGACAGAGAACAGCTAACTATGGCTACACCTTC	CASSQGPGQRTANYGYTF
NA	TRBV19	TRBD1	TRBJ1-5	TGTGCCAGTAGTCCGGAACAGGGGGTGAATCAGCCCCAGCATTTT	CASSPEQGVNQPQHF
once	TRBV25-1	TRBD1	TRBJ2-2	TGTGCCAGCAGTGTTCAGGGGGCGAACACCGGGGAGCTGTTTTTT	CASSVQGANTGELFF
NA	TRBV2	NA	TRBJ1-1	TGTGCCAGCACCCAGGGTCTGAACACTGAAGCTTTCTTT	CASTQGLNTEAFF
once	TRBV28	NA	TRBJ2-7	TGTGCCAGCAGTCTCTCTAGCTCCTACGAGCAGTACTTC	CASSLSSSYEQYF
few	TRBV2	TRBD1	TRBJ2-7	TGTGCCAGCAGCTCCTCTTTGTCGGGACAGTCTGCCTTC	CASSSSLSGQSAF
NA	TRBV6-1	NA	TRBJ1-1	TGTGCCAGCAGACGCTCCGGGGATGAAGCTTTCTTT	CASRRSGDEAFF
NA	TRBV12-5	NA	TRBJ2-1	TGTGCTAGTGGTTCGGACTCAATCAGGAGTGAGCAGTTCTTC	CASGSDSIRSEQFF
NA	TRBV5-4	NA	TRBJ2-2	TGTGCCAGCAGCACTGGTGGAGGAACGAACACCGGGGAGCTGTTTTTT	CASSTGGGTNTGELFF
once	TRBV18	TRBD2	TRBJ2-7	TGTGCCAGCTCACCACCGACGACAGGGATATTCGCTAGCGGGAGGTACGAGCAGTACTTC	CASSPPTTGIFASGRYEQYF
once	TRBV25-1	NA	TRBJ2-5	TGTGCCAGCAGTGATTTATACGGGAGAGAAGAAGAGACCCAGTACTTC	CASSDLYGREEETQYF
NA	TRBV11-2	TRBD1	TRBJ2-7	TGTGCCAGCAGTTCCCGGACAGGGGAGTACGAGCAGTACTTC	CASSSRTGEYEQYF
NA	TRBV7-2	NA	TRBJ2-7	TGTGCCAGCAGCTCCTCCGGGACCGAACGTTCTAGCGAGCAGTACTTC	CASSSSGTERSSEQYF
NA	TRBV9	TRBD1	TRBJ2-5	TGTGCCAGCAGCGTAGCTTGGACAGGGGGTCAAGAGACCCAGTACTTC	CASSVAWTGGQETQYF
NA	TRBV6-4	NA	TRBJ2-2	TGTGCCAGCAGTGTTACAGGCTCGGTCGGGGAGCTGTTTTTT	CASSVTGSVGELFF